Below, one TCR beta chain is given with its context. This specimen belongs to a study of blood T cell repertoires in COVID-19. For the study at large: The cDNA or gDNA used as material had been derived from T cells, B-cell-depleted T cells, or PBMCs.

V trimming: 6 bases; J trimming: 4 bases; junction bases outside the gene matches: 12. This CDR3 has 17 residues. Looked up from germline, CDR1 is KGHSH and CDR2 is LQKENI. This table comes from immunoSEQ multiplex PCR, and its TCRdb copy is limited to in-frame clones, with some not included. Altogether about 150,000 clones are present, approximately 91% being singletons, with the ten largest covering around 5.1%. Enrolled during active infection, Seattle patients were then followed longitudinally. This receptor was taken from a man aged 18 to 29 with COVID-19, enrolled during active disease. J is TRBJ2-6 and V is TRBV18, with 7 bases lining up with TRBD2. The sequenced sample consisted of peripheral blood. The CDR3 sequence is CASSMASGIRGANVLTF. The CDR3 DNA reads TGTGCCAGCTCCATGGCGAGCGGGATAAGAGGGGCCAACGTCCTGACTTTC. Full variable domain (remainder filled in from reference TRBV18 and TRBJ2-6): NAGVMQNPRHLVRRRGQEARLRCSPMKGHSHVYWYRQLPEEGLKFMVYLQKENIIDESGMPKERFSAEFPKEGPSILRIQQVVRGDSAAYFCASSMASGIRGANVLTFGAGSRLTVL.